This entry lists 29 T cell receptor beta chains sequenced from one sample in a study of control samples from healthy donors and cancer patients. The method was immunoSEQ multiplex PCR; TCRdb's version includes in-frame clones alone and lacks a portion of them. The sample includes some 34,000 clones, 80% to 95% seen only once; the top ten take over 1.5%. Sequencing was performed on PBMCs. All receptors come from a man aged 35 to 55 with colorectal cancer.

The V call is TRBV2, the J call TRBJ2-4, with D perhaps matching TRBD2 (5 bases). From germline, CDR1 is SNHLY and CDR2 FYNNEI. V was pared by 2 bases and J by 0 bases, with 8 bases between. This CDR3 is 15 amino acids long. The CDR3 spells CASSEREPAKNIQYF. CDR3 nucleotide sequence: TGTGCCAGCAGTGAAAGGGAGCCAGCCAAAAACATTCAGTACTTC.

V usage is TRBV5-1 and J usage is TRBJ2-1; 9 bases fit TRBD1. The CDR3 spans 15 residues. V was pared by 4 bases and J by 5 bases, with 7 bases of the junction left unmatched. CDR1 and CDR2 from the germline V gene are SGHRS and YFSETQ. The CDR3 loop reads CASSRMGQGDNEQFF. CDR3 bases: TGCGCCAGCAGCCGGATGGGACAGGGAGACAATGAGCAGTTCTTC. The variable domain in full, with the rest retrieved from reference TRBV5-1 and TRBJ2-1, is KAGVTQTPRYLIKTRGQQVTLSCSPISGHRSVSWYQQTPGQGLQFLFEYFSETQRNKGNFPGRFSGRQFSNSRSEMNVSTLELGDSALYLCASSRMGQGDNEQFFGPGTRLTVL.

CDR3 protein: CASSLAGDASPLHF. The CDR3 DNA reads TGCGCCAGCAGCTTGGCAGGAGACGCTTCACCCCTCCACTTT. This chain joins TRBV5-1 and TRBJ1-6; no clear D. CDR3 length equals 14 residues. From germline, CDR1 is SGHRS and CDR2 YFSETQ. V was trimmed by 0 bases and J by 9 bases, leaving 10 bases between them. The entire variable domain, with the rest obtained from reference TRBV5-1 and TRBJ1-6, is as follows: KAGVTQTPRYLIKTRGQQVTLSCSPISGHRSVSWYQQTPGQGLQFLFEYFSETQRNKGNFPGRFSGRQFSNSRSEMNVSTLELGDSALYLCASSLAGDASPLHFGNGTRLTVT.

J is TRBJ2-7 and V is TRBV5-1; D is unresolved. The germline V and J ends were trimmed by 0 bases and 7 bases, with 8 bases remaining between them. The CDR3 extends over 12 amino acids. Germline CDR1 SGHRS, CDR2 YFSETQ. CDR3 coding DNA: TGCGCCAGCAGCTTGGGTGGGGTAGAGCAGTACTTC. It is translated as CASSLGGVEQYF.

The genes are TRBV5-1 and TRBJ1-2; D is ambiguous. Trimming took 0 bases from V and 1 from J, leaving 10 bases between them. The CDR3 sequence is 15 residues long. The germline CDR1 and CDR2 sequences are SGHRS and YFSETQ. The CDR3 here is CASSLATKDNYGYTF. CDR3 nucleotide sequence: TGCGCCAGCAGCTTGGCCACTAAAGATAACTATGGCTACACCTTC.

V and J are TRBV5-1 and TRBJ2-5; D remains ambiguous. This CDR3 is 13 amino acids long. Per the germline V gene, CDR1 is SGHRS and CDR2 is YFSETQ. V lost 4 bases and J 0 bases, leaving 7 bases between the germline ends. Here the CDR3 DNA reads TGCGCCAGCAGCCCCCGGGACCAAGAGACCCAGTACTTC. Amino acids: CASSPRDQETQYF.

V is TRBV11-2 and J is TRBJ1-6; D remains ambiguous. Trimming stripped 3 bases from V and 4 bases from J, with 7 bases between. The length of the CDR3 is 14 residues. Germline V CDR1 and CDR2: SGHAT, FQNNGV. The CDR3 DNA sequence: TGTGCCAGCAGCTTCAAGACGTATAATTCACCCCTCCACTTT. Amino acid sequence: CASSFKTYNSPLHF. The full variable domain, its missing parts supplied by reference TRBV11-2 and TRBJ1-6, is EAGVAQSPRYKIIEKRQSVAFWCNPISGHATLYWYQQILGQGPKLLIQFQNNGVVDDSQLPKDRFSAERLKGVDSTLKIQPAKLEDSAVYLCASSFKTYNSPLHFGNGTRLTVT.

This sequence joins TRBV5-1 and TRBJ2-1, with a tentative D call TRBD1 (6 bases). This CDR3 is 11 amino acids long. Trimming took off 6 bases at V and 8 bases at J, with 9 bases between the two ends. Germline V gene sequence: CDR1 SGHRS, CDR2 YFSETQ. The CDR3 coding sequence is TGCGCCAGCAAGGGGGAGTATGAGCAGTTCTTC. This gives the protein CASKGEYEQFF.

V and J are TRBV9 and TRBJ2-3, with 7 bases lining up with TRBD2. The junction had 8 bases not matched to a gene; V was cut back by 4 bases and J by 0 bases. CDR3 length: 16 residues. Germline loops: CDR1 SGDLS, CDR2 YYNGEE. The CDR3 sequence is CASSPGGSGSTDTQYF. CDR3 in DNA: TGTGCCAGCAGCCCGGGGGGTAGCGGTAGCACAGATACGCAGTATTTT.

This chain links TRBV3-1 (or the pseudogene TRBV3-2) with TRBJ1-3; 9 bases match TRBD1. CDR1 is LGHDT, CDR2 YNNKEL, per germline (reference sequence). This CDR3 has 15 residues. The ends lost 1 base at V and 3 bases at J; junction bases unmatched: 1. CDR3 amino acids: CASSQGQGGGNTIYF. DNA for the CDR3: TGTGCCAGCAGCCAAGGACAGGGGGGTGGAAACACCATATATTTT.

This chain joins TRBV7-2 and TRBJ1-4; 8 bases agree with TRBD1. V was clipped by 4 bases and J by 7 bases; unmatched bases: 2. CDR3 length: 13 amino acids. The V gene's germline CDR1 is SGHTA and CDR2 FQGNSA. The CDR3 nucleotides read TGTGCCAGCAGCTCACAGGGGGTTGAAAAACTGTTTTTT. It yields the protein CASSSQGVEKLFF.

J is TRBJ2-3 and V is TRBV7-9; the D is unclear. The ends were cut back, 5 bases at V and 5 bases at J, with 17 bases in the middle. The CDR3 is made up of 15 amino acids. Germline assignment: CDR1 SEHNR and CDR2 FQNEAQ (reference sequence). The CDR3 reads CASSARLRGLDTQYF. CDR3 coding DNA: TGTGCCAGCAGCGCCCGTCTGCGTGGGTTAGATACGCAGTATTTT.

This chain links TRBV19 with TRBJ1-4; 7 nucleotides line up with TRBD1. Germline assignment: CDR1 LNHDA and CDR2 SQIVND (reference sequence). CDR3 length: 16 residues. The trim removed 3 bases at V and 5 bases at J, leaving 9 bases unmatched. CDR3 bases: TGTGCCAGTAGTATCTCGACAGGGCGAGGGAATGAAAAACTGTTTTTT. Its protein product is CASSISTGRGNEKLFF.

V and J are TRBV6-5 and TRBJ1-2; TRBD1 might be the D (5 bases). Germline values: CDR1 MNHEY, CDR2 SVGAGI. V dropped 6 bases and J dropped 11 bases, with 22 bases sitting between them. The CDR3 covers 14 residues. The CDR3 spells CASRAETVSTSYTF. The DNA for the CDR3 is TGTGCCAGCAGGGCGGAGACAGTATCCACGTCATACACCTTC.

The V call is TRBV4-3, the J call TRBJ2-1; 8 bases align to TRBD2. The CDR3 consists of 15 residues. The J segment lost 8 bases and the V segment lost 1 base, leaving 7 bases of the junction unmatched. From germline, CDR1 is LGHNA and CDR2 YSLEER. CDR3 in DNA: TGCGCCAGCAGCCAAGCACCGGGGGGGCCCCATGAGCAGTTCTTC. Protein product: CASSQAPGGPHEQFF.

The CDR3 protein is CASSQEFLQRGITQYF. The CDR3 nucleotides read TGTGCCAGCAGCCAAGAATTCCTCCAGCGGGGGATTACGCAGTATTTT. The chain employs TRBV4-2 and TRBJ2-3, with 8 positions matching TRBD2. Trimming cost V 0 bases and J 8 bases; bases outside gene matches: 10. CDR1 is LGHNA and CDR2 is YNFKEQ in the germline V gene. The CDR3 runs to 16 residues.

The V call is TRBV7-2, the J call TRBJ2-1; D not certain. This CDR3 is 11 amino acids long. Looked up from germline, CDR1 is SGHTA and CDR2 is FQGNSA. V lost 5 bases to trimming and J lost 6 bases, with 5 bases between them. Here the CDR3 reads CASSDTNEQFF. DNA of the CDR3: TGTGCCAGCAGCGATACCAATGAGCAGTTCTTC.

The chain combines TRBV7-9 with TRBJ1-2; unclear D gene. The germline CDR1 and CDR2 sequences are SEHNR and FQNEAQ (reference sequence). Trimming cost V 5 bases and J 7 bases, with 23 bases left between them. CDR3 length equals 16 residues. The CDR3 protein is CASSLDKYHGKTGYTF. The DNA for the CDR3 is TGTGCCAGCAGCCTCGATAAATACCATGGAAAGACTGGCTACACCTTC.

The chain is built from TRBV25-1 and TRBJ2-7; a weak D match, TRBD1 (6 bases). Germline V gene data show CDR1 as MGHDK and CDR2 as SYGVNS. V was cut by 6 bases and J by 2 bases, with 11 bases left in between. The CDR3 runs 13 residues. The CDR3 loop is CASSITGTYEQYF. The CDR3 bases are TGTGCCAGCAGCATAACAGGGACCTACGAGCAGTACTTC.

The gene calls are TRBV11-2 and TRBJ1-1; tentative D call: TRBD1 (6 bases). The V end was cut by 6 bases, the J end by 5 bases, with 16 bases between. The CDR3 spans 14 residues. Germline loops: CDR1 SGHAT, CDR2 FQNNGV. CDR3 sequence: CASSLGGRGTEAFF. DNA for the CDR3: TGTGCCAGCAGTTTGGGGGGGCGCGGGACTGAAGCTTTCTTT.

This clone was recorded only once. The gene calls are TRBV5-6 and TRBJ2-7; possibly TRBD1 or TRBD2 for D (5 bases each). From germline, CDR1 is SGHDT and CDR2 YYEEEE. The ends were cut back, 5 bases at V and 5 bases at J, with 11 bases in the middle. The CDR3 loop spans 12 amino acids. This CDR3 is CASSSGRHEQYF. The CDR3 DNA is TGTGCCAGCAGTTCGGGGCGGCACGAGCAGTACTTC.

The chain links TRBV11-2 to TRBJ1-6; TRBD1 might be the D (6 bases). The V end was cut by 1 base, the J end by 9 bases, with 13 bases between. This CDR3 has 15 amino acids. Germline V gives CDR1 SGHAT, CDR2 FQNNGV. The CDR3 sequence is CASSLGQGFSSPLHF. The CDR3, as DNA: TGTGCCAGCAGCTTAGGGCAGGGGTTCAGTTCACCCCTCCACTTT.

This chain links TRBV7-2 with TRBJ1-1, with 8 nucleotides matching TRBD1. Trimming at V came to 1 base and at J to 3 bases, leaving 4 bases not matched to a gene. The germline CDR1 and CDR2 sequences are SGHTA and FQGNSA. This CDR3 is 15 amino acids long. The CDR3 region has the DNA TGTGCCAGCAGCTTAGACAGGGGGGCAGACACTGAAGCTTTCTTT. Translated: CASSLDRGADTEAFF. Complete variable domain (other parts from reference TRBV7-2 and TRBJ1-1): GAGVSQSPSNKVTEKGKDVELRCDPISGHTALYWYRQSLGQGLEFLIYFQGNSAPDKSGLPSDRFSAERTGGSVSTLTIQRTQQEDSAVYLCASSLDRGADTEAFFGQGTRLTVV.

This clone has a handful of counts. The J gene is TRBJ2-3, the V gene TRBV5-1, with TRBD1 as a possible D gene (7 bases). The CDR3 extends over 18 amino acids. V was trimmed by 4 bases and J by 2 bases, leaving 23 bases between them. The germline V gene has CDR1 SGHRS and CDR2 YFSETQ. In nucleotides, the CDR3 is TGCGCCAGCAGCAGGGGGTCCCAGGGGGGCTCTCACACAGATACGCAGTATTTT. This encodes CASSRGSQGGSHTDTQYF.

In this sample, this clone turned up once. DNA of the CDR3: TGCGCCAGCAGCTTGGTAGGAGGGGGACGCACAGATACGCAGTATTTT. This encodes CASSLVGGGRTDTQYF. The rearrangement uses TRBV5-1 and TRBJ2-3, with D perhaps matching TRBD1 or TRBD2 (6 bases each). Per the germline V gene, CDR1 is SGHRS and CDR2 is YFSETQ. This CDR3 spans 16 amino acids. The V end was cut by 0 bases, the J end by 1 base, with 12 bases between.

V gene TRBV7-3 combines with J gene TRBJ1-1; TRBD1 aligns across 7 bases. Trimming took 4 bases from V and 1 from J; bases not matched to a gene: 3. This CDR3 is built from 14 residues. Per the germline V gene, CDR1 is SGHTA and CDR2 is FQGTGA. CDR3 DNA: TGTGCCAGCAGCTCGGGACAGAAGAACACTGAAGCTTTCTTT. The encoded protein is CASSSGQKNTEAFF.

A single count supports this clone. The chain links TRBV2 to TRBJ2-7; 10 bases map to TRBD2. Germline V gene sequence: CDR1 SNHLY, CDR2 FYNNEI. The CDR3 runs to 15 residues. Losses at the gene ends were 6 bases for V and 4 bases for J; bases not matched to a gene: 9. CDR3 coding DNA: TGTGCCAGCAGCGCTACTAGCGGGGTTTCGTACGAGCAGTACTTC. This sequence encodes CASSATSGVSYEQYF.

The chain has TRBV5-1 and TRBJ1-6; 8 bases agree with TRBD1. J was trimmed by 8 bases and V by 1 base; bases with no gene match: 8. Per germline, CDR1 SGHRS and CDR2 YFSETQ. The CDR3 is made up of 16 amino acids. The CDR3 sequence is CASSLRGQGLDSPLHF. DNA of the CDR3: TGCGCCAGCAGCTTGCGCGGACAGGGATTAGATTCACCCCTCCACTTT.

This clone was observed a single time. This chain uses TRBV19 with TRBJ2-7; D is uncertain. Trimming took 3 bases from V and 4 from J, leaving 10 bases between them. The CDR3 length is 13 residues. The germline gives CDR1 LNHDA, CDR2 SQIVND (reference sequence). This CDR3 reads CASSISPAYEQYF. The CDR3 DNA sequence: TGTGCCAGTAGTATTAGTCCGGCTTACGAGCAGTACTTC.